These T cell receptor beta chains were read from a single sample in a study of regulatory T cells in long-lasting Graves disease. A single record per CDR3 protein comes from TCRdb applying MiXCR to the multiplex PCR reads. The sample shows about 660,000 distinct CDR3 sequences, approximately 29% of them seen only once. The sample consisted of peripheral blood mononuclear cells (PBMCs), taken when the disease was refractory, from a patient treated with antithyroid drugs. The receptors derive from a female donor with Graves disease. Both conserved end residues are part of each CDR3. D genes are given only for firm matches. Size values are once, few and many counts, or a class for expanded clones, and some rows have none.

size: few; V: TRBV11-2; D: -; J: TRBJ1-5; DNA: TGTGCCAGCAGCCCTAAGGGGTCGGGGACCACGCCCCACAATCAGCCCCAGCATTTT; CDR3: CASSPKGSGTTPHNQPQHF
size: -; V: TRBV19; D: -; J: TRBJ1-4; DNA: TGTGCCAGTAGCAACAGGCGAGATGAAAAACTGTTTTTT; CDR3: CASSNRRDEKLFF
size: once; V: TRBV10-3; D: TRBD1; J: TRBJ1-6; DNA: TGTGCCATCAGTGCCGGACAGGGGGAGGGTTCACCCCTCCACTTT; CDR3: CAISAGQGEGSPLHF
size: -; V: TRBV11-2; D: -; J: TRBJ1-4; DNA: TGTGCCAGCAGCTTAGCCCCGTTACAGCTTAATGAAAAACTGTTTTTT; CDR3: CASSLAPLQLNEKLFF
size: -; V: TRBV28; D: -; J: TRBJ2-6; DNA: TGTGCCAGCAGCCGTGAGGGGGGCTCTGGGGCCAACGTCCTGACTTTC; CDR3: CASSREGGSGANVLTF
size: -; V: TRBV9; D: TRBD1; J: TRBJ1-3; DNA: TGTGCCAGCAGCGCCCCGCGGGGACAGGATAACTCTGGAAACACCATATATTTT; CDR3: CASSAPRGQDNSGNTIYF
size: many; V: TRBV28; D: -; J: TRBJ1-1; DNA: TGTGCCAGCAGGGAACAGGGTGGGGGCATGAACACTGAAGCTTTCTTT; CDR3: CASREQGGGMNTEAFF
size: few; V: TRBV6-1; D: -; J: TRBJ1-2; DNA: TGTGCCAGCACGGGGGTCATCTATGGCTACACCTTC; CDR3: CASTGVIYGYTF
size: -; V: TRBV5-1; D: -; J: TRBJ1-3; DNA: TGCGCCAGCAGCTTCGGGCAGGATGGAAACACCATATATTTT; CDR3: CASSFGQDGNTIYF
size: -; V: TRBV10-1; D: TRBD1; J: TRBJ1-5; DNA: TGCGCCAGATTGGGGGACAGGAGGAATCAGCCCCAGCATTTT; CDR3: CARLGDRRNQPQHF
size: -; V: TRBV12-3/TRBV12-4; D: -; J: TRBJ1-6; DNA: TGTGCCAGCACCCCCCGTAGGGAAGGCTCACCCCTCCACTTT; CDR3: CASTPRREGSPLHF
size: -; V: TRBV27; D: -; J: TRBJ1-5; DNA: TGTGCCAGCAGTCACCTAACCGAAAGGGGCGATCAGCCCCAGCATTTT; CDR3: CASSHLTERGDQPQHF
size: many; V: TRBV2; D: TRBD1; J: TRBJ1-6; DNA: TGTGCCAGCAGTTATGAACCTGGACAGGGGGATAATTCACCCCTCCACTTT; CDR3: CASSYEPGQGDNSPLHF
size: few; V: TRBV27; D: -; J: TRBJ1-2; DNA: TGTGCCAGCAGTTTACCCCCACAGGGAACCACCTTC; CDR3: CASSLPPQGTTF
size: few; V: TRBV18; D: -; J: TRBJ1-5; DNA: TGTGCCAGCTCACCAAACAGCGGTGAGCCCCAGCATTTT; CDR3: CASSPNSGEPQHF
size: -; V: TRBV24-1; D: TRBD1; J: TRBJ1-2; DNA: TGTGCCACCAGTGACGGGACAGGGGGCTACTATGGCTACACCTTC; CDR3: CATSDGTGGYYGYTF
size: many; V: TRBV6-4; D: -; J: TRBJ1-2; DNA: TGTGCCACCACGCCTAATAGGCTCGCTAACTATGGCTACACCTTC; CDR3: CATTPNRLANYGYTF
size: -; V: TRBV12-3/TRBV12-4; D: -; J: TRBJ1-5; DNA: TGTGCCAGCAGTTTAGCGCCGGGACGGCCTAATCAGCCCCAGCATTTT; CDR3: CASSLAPGRPNQPQHF
size: -; V: TRBV6-1; D: TRBD1; J: TRBJ1-5; DNA: TGTGCCAGCAGTGCGGACAGGGGCGGCAATCAGCCCCAGCATTTT; CDR3: CASSADRGGNQPQHF
size: -; V: TRBV12-3/TRBV12-4; D: TRBD2; J: TRBJ2-1; DNA: TGTGCCAGCAGCATAGCGGGAGGATCCTACAATGAGCAGTTCTTC; CDR3: CASSIAGGSYNEQFF
size: -; V: TRBV29-1; D: -; J: TRBJ1-1; DNA: TGCAGCGTCCCTGCGGACACTGAAGCTTTCTTT; CDR3: CSVPADTEAFF
size: -; V: TRBV6-1; D: -; J: TRBJ1-6; DNA: TGTGCCAGCAGTAAAGGGTGGGGGGACCTCACCCTCCACTTT; CDR3: CASSKGWGDLTLHF